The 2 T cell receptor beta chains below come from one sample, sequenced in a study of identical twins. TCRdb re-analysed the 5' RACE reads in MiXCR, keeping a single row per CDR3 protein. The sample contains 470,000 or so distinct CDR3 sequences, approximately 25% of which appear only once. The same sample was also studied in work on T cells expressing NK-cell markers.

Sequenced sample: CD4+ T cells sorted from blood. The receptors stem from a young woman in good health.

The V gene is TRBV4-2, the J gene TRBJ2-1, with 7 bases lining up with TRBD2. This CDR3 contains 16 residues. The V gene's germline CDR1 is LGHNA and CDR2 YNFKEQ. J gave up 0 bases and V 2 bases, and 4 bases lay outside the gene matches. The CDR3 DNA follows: TGTGCCAGCAGCCAACTTCCGGGGGGCTCCTACAATGAGCAGTTCTTC. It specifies CASSQLPGGSYNEQFF.

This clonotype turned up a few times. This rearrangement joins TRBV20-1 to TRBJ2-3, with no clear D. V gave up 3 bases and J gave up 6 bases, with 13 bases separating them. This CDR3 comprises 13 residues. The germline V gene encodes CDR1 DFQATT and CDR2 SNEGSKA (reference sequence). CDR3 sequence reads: CSAREWARDTQYF. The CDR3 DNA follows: TGCAGTGCTAGGGAGTGGGCACGGGATACGCAGTATTTT.